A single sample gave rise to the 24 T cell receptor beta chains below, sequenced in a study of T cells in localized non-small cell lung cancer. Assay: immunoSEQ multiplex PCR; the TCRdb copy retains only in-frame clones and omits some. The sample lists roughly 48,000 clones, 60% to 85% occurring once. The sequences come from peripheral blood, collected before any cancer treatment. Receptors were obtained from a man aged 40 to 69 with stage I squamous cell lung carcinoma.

In DNA, the CDR3 is TGTGCCAGTAGTATACGTCAGGGGTTTTCGGACGAGCAGTACTTC. This encodes CASSIRQGFSDEQYF. The chain carries TRBV19 and TRBJ2-7; D is perhaps TRBD1 (6 bases). Germline CDR1 reads LNHDA; CDR2 reads SQIVND (reference sequence). The CDR3 totals 15 residues. Trimming left V 2 bases short and J 5 bases short, with 16 bases between.

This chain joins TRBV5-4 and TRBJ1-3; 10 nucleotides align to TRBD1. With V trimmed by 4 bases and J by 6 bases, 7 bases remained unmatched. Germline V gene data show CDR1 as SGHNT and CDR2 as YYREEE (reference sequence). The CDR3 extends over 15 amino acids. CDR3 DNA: TGTGCCAGCAGCCGGAAGACAGGGGGCGTAAACACCATATATTTT. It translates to CASSRKTGGVNTIYF.

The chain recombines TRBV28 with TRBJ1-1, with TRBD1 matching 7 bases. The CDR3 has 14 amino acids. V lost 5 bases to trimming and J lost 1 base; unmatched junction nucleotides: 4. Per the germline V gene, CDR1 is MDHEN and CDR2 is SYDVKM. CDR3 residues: CASSGGDRNTEAFF. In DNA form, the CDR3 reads TGTGCCAGCAGTGGGGGGGACAGGAACACTGAAGCTTTCTTT. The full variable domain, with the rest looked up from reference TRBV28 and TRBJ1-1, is DVKVTQSSRYLVKRTGEKVFLECVQDMDHENMFWYRQDPGLGLRLIYFSYDVKMKEKGDIPEGYSVSREKKERFSLILESASTNQTSMYLCASSGGDRNTEAFFGQGTRLTVV.

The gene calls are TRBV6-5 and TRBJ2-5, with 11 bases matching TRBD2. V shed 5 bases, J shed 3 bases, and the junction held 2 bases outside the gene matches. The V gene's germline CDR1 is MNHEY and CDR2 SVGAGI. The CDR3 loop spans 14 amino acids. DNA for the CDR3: TGTGCCAGCAGTGCACTAGCGGGGGAAGAGACCCAGTACTTC. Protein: CASSALAGEETQYF.

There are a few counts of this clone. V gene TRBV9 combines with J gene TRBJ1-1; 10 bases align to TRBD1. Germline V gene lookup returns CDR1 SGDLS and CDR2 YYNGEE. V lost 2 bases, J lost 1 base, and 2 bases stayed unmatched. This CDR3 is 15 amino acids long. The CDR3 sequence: CASSVGQGSNTEAFF. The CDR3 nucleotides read TGTGCCAGCAGCGTGGGACAGGGGTCGAACACTGAAGCTTTCTTT. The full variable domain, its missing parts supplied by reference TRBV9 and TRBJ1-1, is DSGVTQTPKHLITATGQRVTLRCSPRSGDLSVYWYQQSLDQGLQFLIQYYNGEERAKGNILERFSAQQFPDLHSELNLSSLELGDSALYFCASSVGQGSNTEAFFGQGTRLTVV.

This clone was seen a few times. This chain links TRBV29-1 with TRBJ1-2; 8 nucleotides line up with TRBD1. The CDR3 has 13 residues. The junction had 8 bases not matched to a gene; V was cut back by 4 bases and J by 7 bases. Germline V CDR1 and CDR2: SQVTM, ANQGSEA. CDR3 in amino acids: CSVALDRAGGYTF. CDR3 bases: TGCAGCGTTGCCCTGGACAGGGCTGGTGGCTACACCTTC.

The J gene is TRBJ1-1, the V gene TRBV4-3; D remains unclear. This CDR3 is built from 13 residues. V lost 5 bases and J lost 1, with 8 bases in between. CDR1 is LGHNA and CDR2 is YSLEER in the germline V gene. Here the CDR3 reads CASSYQENTEAFF. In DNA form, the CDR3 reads TGCGCCAGCAGCTACCAGGAGAACACTGAAGCTTTCTTT.

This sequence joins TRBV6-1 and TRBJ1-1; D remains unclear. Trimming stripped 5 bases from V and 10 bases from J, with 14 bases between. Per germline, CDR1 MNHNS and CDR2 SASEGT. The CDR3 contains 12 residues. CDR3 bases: TGTGCCAGCAGTCCAACGAATTTCGGAGCTTTCTTT. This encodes CASSPTNFGAFF.

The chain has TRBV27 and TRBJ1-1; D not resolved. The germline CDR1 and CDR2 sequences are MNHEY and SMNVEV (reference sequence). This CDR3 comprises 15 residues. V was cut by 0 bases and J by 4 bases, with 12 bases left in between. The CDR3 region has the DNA TGTGCCAGCAGTTTATCGGCGGGGAGCGGCACTGAAGCTTTCTTT. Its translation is CASSLSAGSGTEAFF.

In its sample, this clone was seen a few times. The CDR3 bases are TGTGCCAGCAGCCCCGGGCTTGACTACGAGCAGTACTTC. Translated, it gives CASSPGLDYEQYF. The gene calls are TRBV6-5 and TRBJ2-7; D is unclear. In germline, CDR1 is MNHEY, CDR2 SVGAGI. This CDR3 is 13 amino acids long. The V end was cut by 6 bases, the J end by 3 bases, with 12 bases between.

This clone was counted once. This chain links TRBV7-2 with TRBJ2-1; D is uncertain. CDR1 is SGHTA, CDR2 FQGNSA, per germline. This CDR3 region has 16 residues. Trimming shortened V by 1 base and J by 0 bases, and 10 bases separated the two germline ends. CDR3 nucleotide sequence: TGTGCCAGCAGCTTAGGACTCTCAAGCTCCTACAATGAGCAGTTCTTC. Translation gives CASSLGLSSSYNEQFF.

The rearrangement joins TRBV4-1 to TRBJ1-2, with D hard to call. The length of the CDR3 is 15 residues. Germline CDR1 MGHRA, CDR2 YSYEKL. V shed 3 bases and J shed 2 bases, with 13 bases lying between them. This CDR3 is CASSQMGGPNYGYTF. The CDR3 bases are TGCGCCAGCAGCCAGATGGGAGGCCCCAACTATGGCTACACCTTC.

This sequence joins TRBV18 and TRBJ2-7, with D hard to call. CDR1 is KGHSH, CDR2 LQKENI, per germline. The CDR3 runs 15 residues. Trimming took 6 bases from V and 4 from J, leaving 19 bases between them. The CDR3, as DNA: TGTGCCAGCTCTGTGAGGTCGGACCTCGCTTACGAGCAGTACTTC. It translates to CASSVRSDLAYEQYF.

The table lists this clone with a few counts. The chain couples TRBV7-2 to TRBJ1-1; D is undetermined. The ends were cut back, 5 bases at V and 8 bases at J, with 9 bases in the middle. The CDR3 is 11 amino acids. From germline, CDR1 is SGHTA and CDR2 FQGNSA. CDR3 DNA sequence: TGTGCCAGCAGCGCCACATTGGAAGCTTTCTTT. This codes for CASSATLEAFF.

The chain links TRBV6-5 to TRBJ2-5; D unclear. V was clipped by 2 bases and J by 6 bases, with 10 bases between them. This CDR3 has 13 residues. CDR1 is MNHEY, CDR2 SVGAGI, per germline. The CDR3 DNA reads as TGTGCCAGCAGTTACGGGGTAGAACAGACCCAGTACTTC. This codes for CASSYGVEQTQYF.

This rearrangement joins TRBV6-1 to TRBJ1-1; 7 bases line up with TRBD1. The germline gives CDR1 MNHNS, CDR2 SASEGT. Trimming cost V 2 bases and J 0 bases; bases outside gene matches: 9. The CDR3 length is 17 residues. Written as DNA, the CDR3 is TGTGCCAGCAGTGAACCGGACAGGCCTTCTATGAACACTGAAGCTTTCTTT. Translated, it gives CASSEPDRPSMNTEAFF.

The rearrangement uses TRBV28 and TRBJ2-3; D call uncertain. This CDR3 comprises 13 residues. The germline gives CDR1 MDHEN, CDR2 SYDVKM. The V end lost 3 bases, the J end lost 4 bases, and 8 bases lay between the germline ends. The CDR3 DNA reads TGTGCCAGCAGTTTCATGGTAGCAGATACGCAGTATTTT. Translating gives CASSFMVADTQYF.

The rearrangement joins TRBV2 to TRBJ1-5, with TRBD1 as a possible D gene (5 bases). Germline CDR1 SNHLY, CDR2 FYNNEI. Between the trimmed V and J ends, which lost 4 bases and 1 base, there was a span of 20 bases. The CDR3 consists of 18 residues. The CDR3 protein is CASSGAGDGDSSNQPQHF. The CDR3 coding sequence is TGTGCCAGCAGTGGCGCGGGGGACGGGGATTCAAGCAATCAGCCCCAGCATTTT.

The CDR3 coding sequence is TGCAGCGTCCCCCGGGACAGGGGGCGCGGCACCTTC. This encodes CSVPRDRGRGTF. V is TRBV29-1 and J is TRBJ1-2; 12 bases agree with TRBD1. CDR3 length: 12 amino acids. J lost 13 bases, V lost 6 bases, and 9 bases had no gene match. CDR1 and CDR2 (germline): SQVTM, ANQGSEA.

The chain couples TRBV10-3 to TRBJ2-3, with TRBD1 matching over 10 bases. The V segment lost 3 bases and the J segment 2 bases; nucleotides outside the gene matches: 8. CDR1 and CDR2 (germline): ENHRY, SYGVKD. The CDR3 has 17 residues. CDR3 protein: CAISDPGQGVNTDTQYF. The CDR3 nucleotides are TGTGCCATCAGTGACCCCGGACAGGGGGTAAACACAGATACGCAGTATTTT.

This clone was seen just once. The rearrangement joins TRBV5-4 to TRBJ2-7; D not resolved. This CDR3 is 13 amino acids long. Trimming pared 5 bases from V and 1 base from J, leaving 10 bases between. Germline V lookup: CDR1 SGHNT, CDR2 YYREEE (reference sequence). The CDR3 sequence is CASRPTGSYEQYF. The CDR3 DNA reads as TGTGCCAGCAGACCTACTGGATCCTACGAGCAGTACTTC.

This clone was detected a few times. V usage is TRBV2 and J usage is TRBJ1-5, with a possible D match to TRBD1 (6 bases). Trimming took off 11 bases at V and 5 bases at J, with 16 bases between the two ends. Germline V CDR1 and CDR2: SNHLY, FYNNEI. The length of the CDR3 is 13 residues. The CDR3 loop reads CAFGTGSDQPQHF. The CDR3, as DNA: TGTGCCTTTGGTACAGGGTCCGATCAGCCCCAGCATTTT.

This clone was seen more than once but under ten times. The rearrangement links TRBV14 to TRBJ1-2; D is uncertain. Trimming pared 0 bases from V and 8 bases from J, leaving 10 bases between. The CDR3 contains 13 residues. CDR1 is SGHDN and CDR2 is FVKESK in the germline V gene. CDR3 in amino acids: CASSQDPGGGYTF. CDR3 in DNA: TGTGCCAGCAGCCAAGATCCGGGTGGGGGCTACACCTTC.

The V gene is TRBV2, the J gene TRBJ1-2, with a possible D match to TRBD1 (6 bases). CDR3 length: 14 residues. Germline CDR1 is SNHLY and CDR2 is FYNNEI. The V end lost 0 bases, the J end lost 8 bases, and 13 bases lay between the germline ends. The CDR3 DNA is TGTGCCAGCAGTGAAGCACGGCAGGGGAGGGGCTACACCTTC. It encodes CASSEARQGRGYTF.